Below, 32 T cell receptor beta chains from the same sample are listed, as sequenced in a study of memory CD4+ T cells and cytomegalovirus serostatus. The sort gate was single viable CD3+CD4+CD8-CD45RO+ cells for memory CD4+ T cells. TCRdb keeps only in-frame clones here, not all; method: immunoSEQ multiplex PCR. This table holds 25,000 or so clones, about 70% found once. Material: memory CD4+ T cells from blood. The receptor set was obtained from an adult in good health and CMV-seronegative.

CDR3 residues: CASSPDRFSGNTIYF. The CDR3 DNA is TGTGCCAGCAGCCCGGACAGGTTCTCTGGAAACACCATATATTTT. The rearrangement links TRBV7-2 to TRBJ1-3; 7 bases map to TRBD1. With V trimmed by 5 bases and J by 0 bases, 4 bases remained unmatched. Per germline, CDR1 SGHTA and CDR2 FQGNSA. The length of the CDR3 is 15 residues.

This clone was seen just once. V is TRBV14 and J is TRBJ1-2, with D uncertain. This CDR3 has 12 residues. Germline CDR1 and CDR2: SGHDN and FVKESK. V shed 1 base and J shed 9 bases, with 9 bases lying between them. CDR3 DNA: TGTGCCAGCAGCCAAGTTGGTGGGAGCTACACCTTC. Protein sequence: CASSQVGGSYTF.

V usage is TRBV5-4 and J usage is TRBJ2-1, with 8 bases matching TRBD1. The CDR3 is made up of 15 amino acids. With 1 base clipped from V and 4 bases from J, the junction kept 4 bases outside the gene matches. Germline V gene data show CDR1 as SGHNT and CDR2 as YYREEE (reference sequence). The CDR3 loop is CASSLPGGVYNEQFF. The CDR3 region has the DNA TGTGCCAGCAGCTTGCCAGGGGGCGTATACAATGAGCAGTTCTTC.

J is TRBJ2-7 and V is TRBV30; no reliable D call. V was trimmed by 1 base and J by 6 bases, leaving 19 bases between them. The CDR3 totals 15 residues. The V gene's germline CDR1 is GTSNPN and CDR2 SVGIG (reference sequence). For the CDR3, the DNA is TGTGCCTGGAGTGGACATAGTACCTTCCAAAGCGAGCAGTACTTC. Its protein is CAWSGHSTFQSEQYF. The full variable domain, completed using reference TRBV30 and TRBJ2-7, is SQTIHQWPATLVQPVGSPLSLECTVEGTSNPNLYWYRQAAGRGLQLLFYSVGIGQISSEVPQNLSASRPQDRQFILSSKKLLLSDSGFYLCAWSGHSTFQSEQYFGPGTRLTVT.

The DNA of the CDR3 is TGTGCCAGCAGCTTCGGACCCAATCTACTCGCCTATGGCTACACCTTC. This gives the protein CASSFGPNLLAYGYTF. The chain recombines TRBV5-4 with TRBJ1-2; D remains unclear. Looked up from germline, CDR1 is SGHNT and CDR2 is YYREEE (reference sequence). The V gene lost 2 bases and the J gene lost 4 bases, with 18 bases spanning the gap. CDR3 length equals 16 residues. The complete variable domain, with remaining parts taken from reference TRBV5-4 and TRBJ1-2, reads ETGVTQSPTHLIKTRGQQVTLRCSSQSGHNTVSWYQQALGQGPQFIFQYYREEENGRGNFPPRFSGLQFPNYSSELNVNALELDDSALYLCASSFGPNLLAYGYTFGSGTRLTVV.

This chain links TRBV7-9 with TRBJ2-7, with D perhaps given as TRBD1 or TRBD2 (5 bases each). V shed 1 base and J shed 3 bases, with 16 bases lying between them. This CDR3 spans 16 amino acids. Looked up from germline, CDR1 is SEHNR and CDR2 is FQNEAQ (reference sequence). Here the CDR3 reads CASSLGGLQAFYEQYF. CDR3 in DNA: TGTGCCAGCAGCTTAGGAGGGCTACAGGCCTTCTACGAGCAGTACTTC.

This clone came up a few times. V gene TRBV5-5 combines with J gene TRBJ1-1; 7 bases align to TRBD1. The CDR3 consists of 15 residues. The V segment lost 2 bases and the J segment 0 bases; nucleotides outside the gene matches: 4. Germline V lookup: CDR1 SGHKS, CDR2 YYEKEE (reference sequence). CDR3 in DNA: TGTGCCAGCAGCTTCCCCGGGACAGTGAACACTGAAGCTTTCTTT. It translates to CASSFPGTVNTEAFF.

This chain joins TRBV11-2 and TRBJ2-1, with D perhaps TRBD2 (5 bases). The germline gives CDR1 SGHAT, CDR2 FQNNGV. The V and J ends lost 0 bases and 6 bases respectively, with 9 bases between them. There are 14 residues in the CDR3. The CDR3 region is CASSLDPSSNEQFF. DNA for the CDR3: TGTGCCAGCAGCTTAGACCCTAGCAGCAATGAGCAGTTCTTC.

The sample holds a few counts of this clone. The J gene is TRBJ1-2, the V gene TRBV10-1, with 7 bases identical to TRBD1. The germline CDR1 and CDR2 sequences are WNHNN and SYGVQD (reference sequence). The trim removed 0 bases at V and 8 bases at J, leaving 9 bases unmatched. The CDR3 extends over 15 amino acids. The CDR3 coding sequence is TGCGCCAGCAGTGAGTCGACCGGACAGGTGTGGGGCTACACCTTC. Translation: CASSESTGQVWGYTF.

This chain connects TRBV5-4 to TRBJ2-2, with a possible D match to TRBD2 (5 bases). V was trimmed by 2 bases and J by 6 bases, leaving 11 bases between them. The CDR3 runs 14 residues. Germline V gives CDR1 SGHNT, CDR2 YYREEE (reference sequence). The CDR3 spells CASSFREVPGELFF. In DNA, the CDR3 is TGTGCCAGCAGCTTTCGGGAAGTCCCCGGGGAGCTGTTTTTT.

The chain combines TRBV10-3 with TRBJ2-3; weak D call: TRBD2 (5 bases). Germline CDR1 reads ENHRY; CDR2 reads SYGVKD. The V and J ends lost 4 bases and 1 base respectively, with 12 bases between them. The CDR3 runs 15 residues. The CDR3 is CAISGGGHRTDTQYF. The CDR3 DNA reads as TGTGCCATCAGTGGAGGCGGGCACCGCACAGATACGCAGTATTTT.

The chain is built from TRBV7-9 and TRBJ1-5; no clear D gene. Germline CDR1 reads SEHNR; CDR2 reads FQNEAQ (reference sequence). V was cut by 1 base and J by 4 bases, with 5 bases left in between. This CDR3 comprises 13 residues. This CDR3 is CASSLDLNQPQHF. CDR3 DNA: TGTGCCAGCAGCTTAGACCTAAATCAGCCCCAGCATTTT.

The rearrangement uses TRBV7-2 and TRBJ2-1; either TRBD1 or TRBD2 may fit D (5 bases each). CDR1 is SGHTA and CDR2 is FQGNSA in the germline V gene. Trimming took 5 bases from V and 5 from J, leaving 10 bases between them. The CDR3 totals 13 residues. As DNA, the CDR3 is TGTGCCAGCAGCCGGGACCTACACAATGAGCAGTTCTTC. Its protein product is CASSRDLHNEQFF.

CDR3 loop: CASSVTSGGFETQYF. The CDR3 DNA is TGTGCCAGCAGCGTTACTAGCGGGGGTTTTGAGACCCAGTACTTC. The chain links TRBV5-4 to TRBJ2-5, with 11 bases fitting TRBD2. This CDR3 region has 15 residues. Trimming removed 4 bases from V and 5 bases from J; junction bases left unmatched: 7. The germline V gene has CDR1 SGHNT and CDR2 YYREEE (reference sequence).

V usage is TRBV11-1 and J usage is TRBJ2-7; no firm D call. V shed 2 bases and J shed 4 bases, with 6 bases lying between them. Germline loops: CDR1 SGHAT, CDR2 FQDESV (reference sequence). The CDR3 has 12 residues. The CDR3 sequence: CASSLLGYEQYF. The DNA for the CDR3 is TGTGCCAGCAGCTTACTAGGGTACGAGCAGTACTTC.

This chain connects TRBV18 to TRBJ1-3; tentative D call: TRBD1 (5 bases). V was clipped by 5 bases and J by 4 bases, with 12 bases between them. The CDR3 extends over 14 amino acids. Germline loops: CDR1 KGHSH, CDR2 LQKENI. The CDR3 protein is CASSAGTAGNTIYF. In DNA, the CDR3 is TGTGCCAGCTCAGCGGGGACCGCCGGAAACACCATATATTTT.

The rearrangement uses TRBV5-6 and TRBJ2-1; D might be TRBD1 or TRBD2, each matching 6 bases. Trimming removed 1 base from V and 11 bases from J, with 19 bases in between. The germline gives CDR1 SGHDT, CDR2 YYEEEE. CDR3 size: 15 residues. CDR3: CASSLLSSTGAKQFF. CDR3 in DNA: TGTGCCAGCAGCTTGTTATCATCGACGGGGGCGAAGCAGTTCTTC.

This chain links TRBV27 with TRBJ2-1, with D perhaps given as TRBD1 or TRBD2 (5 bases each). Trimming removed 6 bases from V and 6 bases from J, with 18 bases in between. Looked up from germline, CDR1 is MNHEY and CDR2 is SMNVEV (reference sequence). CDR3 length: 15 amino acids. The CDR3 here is CASRAGWDPPNEQFF. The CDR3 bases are TGTGCCAGCAGGGCAGGCTGGGACCCACCCAATGAGCAGTTCTTC.

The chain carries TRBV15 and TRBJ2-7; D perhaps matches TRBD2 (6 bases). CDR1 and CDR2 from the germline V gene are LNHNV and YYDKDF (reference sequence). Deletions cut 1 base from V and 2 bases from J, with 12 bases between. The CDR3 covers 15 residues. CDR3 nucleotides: TGTGCCACCAGCAGAGTGGGTGGGGGGACCTACGAGCAGTACTTC. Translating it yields CATSRVGGGTYEQYF. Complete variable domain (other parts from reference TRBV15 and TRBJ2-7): DAMVIQNPRYQVTQFGKPVTLSCSQTLNHNVMYWYQQKSSQAPKLLFHYYDKDFNNEADTPDNFQSRRPNTSFCFLDIRSPGLGDTAMYLCATSRVGGGTYEQYFGPGTRLTVT.

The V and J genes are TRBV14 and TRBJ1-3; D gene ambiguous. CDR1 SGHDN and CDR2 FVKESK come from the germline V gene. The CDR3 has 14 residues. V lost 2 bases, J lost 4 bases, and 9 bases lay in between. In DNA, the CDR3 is TGTGCCAGCAGCCAAATGGGGTCAGGAAACACCATATATTTT. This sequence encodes CASSQMGSGNTIYF.

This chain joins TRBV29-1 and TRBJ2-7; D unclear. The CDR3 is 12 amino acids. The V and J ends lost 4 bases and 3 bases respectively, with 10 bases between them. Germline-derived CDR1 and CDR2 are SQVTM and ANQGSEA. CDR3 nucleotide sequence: TGCAGCGTTGTTACGTCCAGCTACGAGCAGTACTTC. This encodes CSVVTSSYEQYF.

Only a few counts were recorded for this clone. The CDR3 loop reads CASSCLSRDISEFF. DNA of the CDR3: TGTGCCAGCAGCTGTCTCTCGAGGGATATTTCTGAGTTCTTC. The J gene is TRBJ2-1, the V gene TRBV21-1; the table assigns TRBD2, which was not confirmed against the DNA. TRBV21-1 is a listed pseudogene. The CDR3 is 14 residues long.

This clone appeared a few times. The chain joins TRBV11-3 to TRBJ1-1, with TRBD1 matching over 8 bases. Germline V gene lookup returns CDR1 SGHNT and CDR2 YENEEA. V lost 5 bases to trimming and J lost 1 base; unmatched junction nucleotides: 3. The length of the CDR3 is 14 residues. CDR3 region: CASSLQGENTEAFF. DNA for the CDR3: TGTGCCAGCAGCCTACAGGGGGAGAACACTGAAGCTTTCTTT.

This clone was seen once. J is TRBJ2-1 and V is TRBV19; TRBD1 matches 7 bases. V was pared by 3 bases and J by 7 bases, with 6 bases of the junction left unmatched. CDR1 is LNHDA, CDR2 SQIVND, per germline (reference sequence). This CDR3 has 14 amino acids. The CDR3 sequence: CASSIRGQRNEQFF. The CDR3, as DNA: TGTGCCAGTAGTATCCGGGGACAGCGTAATGAGCAGTTCTTC. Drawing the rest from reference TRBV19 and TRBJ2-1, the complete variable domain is DGGITQSPKYLFRKEGQNVTLSCEQNLNHDAMYWYRQDPGQGLRLIYYSQIVNDFQKGDIAEGYSVSREKKESFPLTVTSAQKNPTAFYLCASSIRGQRNEQFFGPGTRLTVL.

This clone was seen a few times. CDR3 region: CASSYGETQYF. The CDR3 DNA reads as TGTGCCAGCAGTTACGGGGAGACCCAGTACTTC. The gene calls are TRBV6-5 and TRBJ2-5, with D hard to call. Trimming shortened V by 2 bases and J by 5 bases, and 3 bases separated the two germline ends. CDR3 length: 11 residues. Germline V lookup: CDR1 MNHEY, CDR2 SVGAGI.

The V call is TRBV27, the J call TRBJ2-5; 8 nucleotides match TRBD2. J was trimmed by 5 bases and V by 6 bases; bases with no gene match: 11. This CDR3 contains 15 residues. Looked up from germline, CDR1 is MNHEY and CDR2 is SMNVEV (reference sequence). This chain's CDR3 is CASRGPAGGWETQYF. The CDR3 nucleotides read TGTGCCAGCAGGGGCCCGGCGGGGGGCTGGGAGACCCAGTACTTC.

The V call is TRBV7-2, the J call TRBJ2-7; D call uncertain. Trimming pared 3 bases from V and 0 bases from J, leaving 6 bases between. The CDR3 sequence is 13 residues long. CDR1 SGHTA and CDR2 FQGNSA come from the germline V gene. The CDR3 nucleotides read TGTGCCAGCAGCTTGGGTAACTCCTACGAGCAGTACTTC. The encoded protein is CASSLGNSYEQYF.

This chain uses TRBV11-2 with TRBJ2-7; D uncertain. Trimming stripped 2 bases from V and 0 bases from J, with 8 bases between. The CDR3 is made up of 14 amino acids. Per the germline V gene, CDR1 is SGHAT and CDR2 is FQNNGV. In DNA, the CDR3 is TGTGCCAGCAGCTTACCGGCCAGCTCCTACGAGCAGTACTTC. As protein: CASSLPASSYEQYF.

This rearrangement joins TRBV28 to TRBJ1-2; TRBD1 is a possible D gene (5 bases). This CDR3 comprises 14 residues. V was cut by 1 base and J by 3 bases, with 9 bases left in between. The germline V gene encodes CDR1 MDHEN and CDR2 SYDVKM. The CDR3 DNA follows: TGTGCCAGCAGTTTATTCGGGGCCCACTATGGCTACACCTTC. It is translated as CASSLFGAHYGYTF.

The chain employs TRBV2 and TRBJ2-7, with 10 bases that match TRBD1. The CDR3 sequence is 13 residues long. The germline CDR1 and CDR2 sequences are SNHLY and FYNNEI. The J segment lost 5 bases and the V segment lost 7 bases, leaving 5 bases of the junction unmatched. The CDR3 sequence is CASNKDRGDEQYF. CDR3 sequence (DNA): TGTGCCAGCAATAAGGACAGGGGGGACGAGCAGTACTTC.

The CDR3 protein is CASSQDTYSEAFF. Here the CDR3 DNA reads TGCGCCAGCAGCCAAGATACGTACAGTGAAGCTTTCTTT. The J gene is TRBJ1-1, the V gene TRBV4-3; no clear D. Germline V gene lookup returns CDR1 LGHNA and CDR2 YSLEER. The CDR3 is 13 residues long. V was clipped by 0 bases and J by 7 bases, with 9 bases between them.

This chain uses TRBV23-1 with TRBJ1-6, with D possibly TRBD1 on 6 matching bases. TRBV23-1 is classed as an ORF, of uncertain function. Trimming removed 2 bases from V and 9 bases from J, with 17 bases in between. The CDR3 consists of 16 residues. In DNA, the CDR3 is TGCGCCAGCAGTCAAAAAGTAGGGGGACTAGTTTCACCCCTCCACTTT. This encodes CASSQKVGGLVSPLHF.